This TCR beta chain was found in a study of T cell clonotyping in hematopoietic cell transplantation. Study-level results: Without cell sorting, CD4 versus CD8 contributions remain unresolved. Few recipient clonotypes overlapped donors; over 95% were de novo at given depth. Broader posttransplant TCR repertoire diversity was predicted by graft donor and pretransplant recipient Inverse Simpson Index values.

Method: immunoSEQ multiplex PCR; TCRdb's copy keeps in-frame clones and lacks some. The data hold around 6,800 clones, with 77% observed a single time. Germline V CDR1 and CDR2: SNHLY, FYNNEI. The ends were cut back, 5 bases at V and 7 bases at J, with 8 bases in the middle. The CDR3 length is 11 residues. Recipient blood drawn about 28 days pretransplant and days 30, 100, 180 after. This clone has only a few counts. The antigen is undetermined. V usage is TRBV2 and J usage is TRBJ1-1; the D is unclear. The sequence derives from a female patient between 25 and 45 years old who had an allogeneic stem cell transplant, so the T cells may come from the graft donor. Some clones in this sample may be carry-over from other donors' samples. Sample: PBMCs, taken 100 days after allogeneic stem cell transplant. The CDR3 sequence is CASSPGIEAFF. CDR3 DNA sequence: TGTGCCAGCAGTCCAGGTATTGAAGCTTTCTTT.